The source of this TCR beta chain is a study of spatial heterogeneity in lung cancer. In the study overall: Fewer alpha-chain than beta-chain sequences were consistently detected. Combinations of a unique TCR and a UMI were tallied in raw reads, and on average each appeared more than ten times.

Unique molecular identifiers tagged every individual TCR cDNA molecule. TCRdb re-called the 5' RACE reads with MiXCR, one entry per CDR3 protein. The sample lists about 95,000 distinct CDR3 sequences, under 9% occurring once. V shed 0 bases and J shed 10 bases, with 14 bases lying between them. The CDR3 totals 14 residues. Germline CDR1 reads SNHLY; CDR2 reads FYNNEI. Time point denoted: sample taken at primary tumor resection. Unsorted whole RNA of tumor, nontumor lung or frozen PBMC was sequenced. The 55 to 90 donors had untreated early-stage non-small cell lung cancer. This clonotype showed up many times.

This receptor was identified in a male donor with early-stage non-small cell lung cancer. This sample comprised PBMCs, obtained at surgery. The chain couples TRBV2 to TRBJ2-3, with D perhaps TRBD2 (5 bases). CDR3 protein: CASSEAEGPHAQYF. CDR3 nucleotides: TGTGCCAGCAGTGAAGCAGAGGGCCCCCATGCGCAGTATTTT.